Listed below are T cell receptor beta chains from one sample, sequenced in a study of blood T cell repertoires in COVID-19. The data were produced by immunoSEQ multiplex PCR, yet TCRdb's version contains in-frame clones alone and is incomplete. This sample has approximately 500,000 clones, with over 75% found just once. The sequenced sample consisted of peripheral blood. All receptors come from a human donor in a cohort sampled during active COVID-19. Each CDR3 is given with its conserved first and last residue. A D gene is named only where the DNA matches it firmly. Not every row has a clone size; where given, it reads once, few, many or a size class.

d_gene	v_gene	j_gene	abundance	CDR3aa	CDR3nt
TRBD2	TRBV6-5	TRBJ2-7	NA	CASSYSYPELAAQQYF	TGTGCCAGCAGTTACTCCTATCCGGAACTAGCGGCTCAGCAGTACTTC
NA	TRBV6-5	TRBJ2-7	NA	CASTGQTLYEQYF	TGTGCCAGCACAGGACAGACCCTCTACGAGCAGTACTTC
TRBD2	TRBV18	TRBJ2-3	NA	CASSPGAGGVDTQYF	TGTGCCAGCTCACCAGGAGCGGGAGGCGTGGATACGCAGTATTTT
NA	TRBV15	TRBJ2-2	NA	CATSRDKAENTGELFF	TGTGCCACCAGCAGAGATAAGGCGGAAAACACCGGGGAGCTGTTTTTT
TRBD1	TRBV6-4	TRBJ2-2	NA	CASSSTGDTGELFF	TGTGCCAGCAGTTCGACAGGGGACACCGGGGAGCTGTTTTTT
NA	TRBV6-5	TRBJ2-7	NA	CASSFPQGSAYEQYF	TGTGCCAGCAGCTTTCCCCAGGGATCGGCCTACGAGCAGTACTTC
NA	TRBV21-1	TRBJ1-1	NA	CASNPRPNRDRVGHTEAFF	TGTGCCAGCAATCCCCGACCGAACCGGGACAGGGTTGGACACACTGAAGCTTTCTTT
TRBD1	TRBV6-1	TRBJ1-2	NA	CASSEAGTGIYGYTF	TGTGCCAGCAGTGAGGCCGGGACAGGCATATATGGCTACACCTTC
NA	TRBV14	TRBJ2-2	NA	CASSQGQARGELFF	TGTGCCAGCAGCCAAGGACAGGCTCGCGGGGAGCTGTTTTTT
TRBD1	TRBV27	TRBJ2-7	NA	CASSSSSTGVPYEQYF	TGTGCCAGCAGTTCCTCGTCTACAGGGGTCCCCTACGAGCAGTACTTC
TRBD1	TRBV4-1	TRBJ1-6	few	CASSGSSRGLPLHF	TGCGCCAGCAGCGGATCCTCCAGGGGGCTGCCCCTCCACTTT
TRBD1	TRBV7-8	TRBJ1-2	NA	CASSPTTGANYGYTF	TGTGCCAGCAGCCCGACGACAGGGGCCAACTATGGCTACACCTTC
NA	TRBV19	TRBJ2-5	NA	CASSRGRGIETQYF	TGTGCCAGTAGTAGGGGCAGGGGAATAGAGACCCAGTACTTC
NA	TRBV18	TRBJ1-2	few	CASSPPYQGGGYTF	TGTGCCAGCTCACCACCGTACCAGGGAGGTGGCTACACCTTC
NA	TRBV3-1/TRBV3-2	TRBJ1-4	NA	CASSQNGGHGKLFF	TGTGCCAGCAGCCAAAATGGAGGGCACGGAAAACTGTTTTTT
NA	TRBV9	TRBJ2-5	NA	CASSGTDQETQYF	TGTGCCAGCAGCGGGACAGACCAAGAGACCCAGTACTTC
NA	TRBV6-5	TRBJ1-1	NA	CASSYEGIAEAFF	TGTGCCAGCAGTTACGAGGGTATAGCTGAAGCTTTCTTT
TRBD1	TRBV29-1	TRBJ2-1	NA	CSGSNPGTGGYNEQFF	TGCAGTGGTTCTAATCCCGGGACAGGGGGCTACAATGAGCAGTTCTTC
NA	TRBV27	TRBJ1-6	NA	CASRGKGGSGSPLHF	TGTGCCAGCAGGGGAAAGGGAGGGTCTGGCTCACCCCTCCACTTT
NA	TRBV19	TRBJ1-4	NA	CASSLQQVNEKLFF	TGTGCCAGTAGTCTTCAACAGGTTAACGAAAAACTGTTTTTT
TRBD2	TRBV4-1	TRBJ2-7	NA	CASSLTGDLAGTYEQYF	TGCGCCAGCAGCCTAACCGGGGATCTAGCGGGAACCTACGAGCAGTACTTC
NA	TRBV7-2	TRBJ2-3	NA	CASSLDRVPGADTQYF	TGTGCCAGCAGCTTAGATCGGGTCCCAGGGGCAGATACGCAGTATTTT
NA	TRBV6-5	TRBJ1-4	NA	CASSLMQGLNEKLFF	TGTGCCAGCAGCCTTATGCAGGGACTTAATGAAAAACTGTTTTTT
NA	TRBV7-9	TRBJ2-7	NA	CASSLFQGNYEQYF	TGTGCCAGCAGCTTATTTCAGGGGAACTACGAGCAGTACTTC
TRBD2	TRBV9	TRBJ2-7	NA	CASGPLAGVYEQYF	TGTGCCAGCGGTCCCCTAGCGGGAGTCTACGAGCAGTACTTC
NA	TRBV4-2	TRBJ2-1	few	CASSPTGIEDSSYNEQFF	TGTGCCAGCAGCCCAACAGGGATCGAGGACTCATCTTACAATGAGCAGTTCTTC
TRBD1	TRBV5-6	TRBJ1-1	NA	CASSPDRGLVGAPEAFF	TGTGCCAGCAGCCCCGACAGGGGTCTGGTAGGAGCCCCTGAAGCTTTCTTT
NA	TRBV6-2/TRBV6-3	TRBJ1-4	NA	CASSPDSKNEKLFF	TGTGCCAGCAGTCCGGACAGCAAAAATGAAAAACTGTTTTTT
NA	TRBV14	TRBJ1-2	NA	CASSHGRGGYTF	TGTGCCAGCAGCCACGGGCGGGGTGGCTACACCTTC
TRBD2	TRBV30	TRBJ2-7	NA	CAWNLAVSYEQYF	TGTGCCTGGAACCTAGCGGTCTCCTACGAGCAGTACTTC
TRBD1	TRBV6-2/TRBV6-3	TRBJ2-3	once	CASSYLPRGRILKDTQYF	TGTGCCAGCAGTTACCTCCCCAGGGGGCGCATTTTAAAAGATACGCAGTATTTT
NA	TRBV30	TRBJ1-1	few	CAWSLDLRGEAFF	TGTGCCTGGTCCCTAGACCTCAGGGGTGAAGCTTTCTTT